A selection of T cell receptor beta chains follows, all from one sample in a study of T cell repertoires in cytomegalovirus infection. Each CDR3 protein gets one entry after TCRdb re-called the reads with MiXCR. There are about 180,000 distinct CDR3 sequences in the sample; around 14% occur only once, and roughly 30% lies in the top ten. Sequencing was carried out using PBMCs. Receptors were obtained from a human donor in good health (CMV status not recorded). Some clones in this sample may be carry-over from other donors' samples. CDR3s include the opening cysteine and the closing phenylalanine or tryptophan. Fields, in order: D gene, J gene, V gene, CDR3 protein. A D gene is named only where the DNA matches it firmly.

d_gene: -
j_gene: TRBJ2-3
v_gene: TRBV28
CDR3aa: CASSLRVKGSGDTQYF

d_gene: -
j_gene: TRBJ1-1
v_gene: TRBV7-3
CDR3aa: CASSLIGGGPGSTEAFF

d_gene: TRBD1
j_gene: TRBJ1-1
v_gene: TRBV7-9
CDR3aa: CASSLGRGQGANTEAFF

d_gene: -
j_gene: TRBJ1-1
v_gene: TRBV11-2
CDR3aa: CASSSPVNTEAFF

d_gene: -
j_gene: TRBJ2-1
v_gene: TRBV20-1
CDR3aa: CSAKEADEGYNEQFF

d_gene: -
j_gene: TRBJ1-1
v_gene: TRBV11-3
CDR3aa: CASSLSQGNTEAFF

d_gene: -
j_gene: TRBJ2-5
v_gene: TRBV7-8
CDR3aa: CASSLGPGETQYF

d_gene: -
j_gene: TRBJ1-4
v_gene: TRBV28
CDR3aa: CASVQGHSNEKLFF

d_gene: -
j_gene: TRBJ1-2
v_gene: TRBV2
CDR3aa: CASGPDSIHYGYTF

d_gene: -
j_gene: TRBJ1-2
v_gene: TRBV29-1
CDR3aa: CSAQDDRSYGYTF

d_gene: -
j_gene: TRBJ1-1
v_gene: TRBV28
CDR3aa: CASSPLVSSAFF

d_gene: -
j_gene: TRBJ1-1
v_gene: TRBV7-9
CDR3aa: CASSLVRLGHTEAFF

d_gene: -
j_gene: TRBJ1-2
v_gene: TRBV7-2
CDR3aa: CASSLFNIGAQGLYGYTF

d_gene: TRBD2
j_gene: TRBJ2-1
v_gene: TRBV6-6
CDR3aa: CASSYATLTSGSDEQFF

d_gene: TRBD1
j_gene: TRBJ2-4
v_gene: TRBV7-2
CDR3aa: CASSQIHRDRGRKVNIQYF

d_gene: TRBD2
j_gene: TRBJ2-3
v_gene: TRBV20-1
CDR3aa: CLCSSGGSTDTQYF

d_gene: TRBD2
j_gene: TRBJ2-1
v_gene: TRBV6-4
CDR3aa: CASSETSGGKYNEQFF

d_gene: TRBD2
j_gene: TRBJ2-5
v_gene: TRBV7-2
CDR3aa: CASSLGQAGVGETQYF

d_gene: -
j_gene: TRBJ1-2
v_gene: TRBV5-4
CDR3aa: CASSPRDPARGYTF

d_gene: -
j_gene: TRBJ1-1
v_gene: TRBV5-6
CDR3aa: CASRPGTRNTEAFF

d_gene: TRBD1
j_gene: TRBJ1-2
v_gene: TRBV20-1
CDR3aa: CSAKDTTGANYGYTF

d_gene: TRBD1
j_gene: TRBJ2-7
v_gene: TRBV6-1
CDR3aa: CASNTVDRGSYEQYF

d_gene: -
j_gene: TRBJ2-7
v_gene: TRBV6-6
CDR3aa: CASSKGGEQYF

d_gene: TRBD1
j_gene: TRBJ1-2
v_gene: TRBV2
CDR3aa: CASSTTGGDGYTF

d_gene: -
j_gene: TRBJ2-5
v_gene: TRBV28
CDR3aa: CASSSLLRLQETQYF

d_gene: -
j_gene: TRBJ2-1
v_gene: TRBV7-3
CDR3aa: CASSLGGPYNEQFF

d_gene: -
j_gene: TRBJ1-1
v_gene: TRBV6-2/TRBV6-3
CDR3aa: CASSPVLSEAFF

d_gene: TRBD2
j_gene: TRBJ2-3
v_gene: TRBV7-9
CDR3aa: CASSLKRGSTDTQYF

d_gene: -
j_gene: TRBJ1-3
v_gene: TRBV4-3
CDR3aa: CASSQNRGNTIYF

d_gene: TRBD1
j_gene: TRBJ1-4
v_gene: TRBV20-1
CDR3aa: CSAGPGGGEKLFF

d_gene: -
j_gene: TRBJ2-3
v_gene: TRBV5-5
CDR3aa: CASSPFQQGRGQNTQYF

d_gene: TRBD1
j_gene: TRBJ1-1
v_gene: TRBV7-9
CDR3aa: CASSPRTGGNTEAFF

d_gene: -
j_gene: TRBJ2-1
v_gene: TRBV19
CDR3aa: CASSQGYNEQFF

d_gene: -
j_gene: TRBJ1-2
v_gene: TRBV7-8
CDR3aa: CASSPSSGGNYGYTF

d_gene: TRBD2
j_gene: TRBJ2-1
v_gene: TRBV27
CDR3aa: CASSAGLAGIHNEQFF

d_gene: TRBD1
j_gene: TRBJ2-7
v_gene: TRBV14
CDR3aa: CASSLGGNSYEQYF

d_gene: -
j_gene: TRBJ1-1
v_gene: TRBV18
CDR3aa: CASSPVSLNTEAFF

d_gene: -
j_gene: TRBJ2-5
v_gene: TRBV7-2
CDR3aa: CASSRGTRETQYF

d_gene: -
j_gene: TRBJ1-4
v_gene: TRBV7-9
CDR3aa: CASSPQRVPNEKLFF

d_gene: TRBD1
j_gene: TRBJ2-3
v_gene: TRBV24-1
CDR3aa: CATSLTGTVTDTQYF

d_gene: -
j_gene: TRBJ2-1
v_gene: TRBV7-3
CDR3aa: CASSRDRDNEQFF

d_gene: -
j_gene: TRBJ1-3
v_gene: TRBV12-3/TRBV12-4
CDR3aa: CASSLRGAGNTIYF

d_gene: -
j_gene: TRBJ1-5
v_gene: TRBV7-2
CDR3aa: CASSSGGRGGNQPQHF

d_gene: TRBD1
j_gene: TRBJ2-7
v_gene: TRBV29-1
CDR3aa: CSATGVPKDEQYF

d_gene: -
j_gene: TRBJ2-1
v_gene: TRBV23-1
CDR3aa: CASSHPESERSYNEQFF

d_gene: TRBD1
j_gene: TRBJ2-7
v_gene: TRBV7-2
CDR3aa: CASSLRGGGDRANLRGDEQYF